Listed here are 5 T cell receptor beta chains from one sample, sequenced in a study of cytomegalovirus exposure and HLA in healthy donors (dated by TCRdb to the late 2010s). Libraries were prepared through the immunoSEQ multiplex PCR assay. For the multiplex PCR, a mixture combining 60 forward primers for TCR Vbeta segments and 13 reverse primers for TCR Jbeta segments was used. In its TCRdb copy, this immuneACCESS table keeps in-frame sequences only and misses some clones. Where compared with another copy, unresolved V genes explain less than half of these, and the others have no known cause. The table kept for this sample lists about 170,000 clones. About 0.81% of the sample is held by the ten biggest clonotypes. The sequencing sample was made of PBMCs. Receptor source: a woman in her late teens or twenties in good health and CMV-seropositive.

The chain combines TRBV19 with TRBJ2-3; D might be TRBD1 (6 bases). The CDR3 spans 16 residues. The V gene lost 5 bases and the J gene lost 2 bases, with 17 bases spanning the gap. CDR1 and CDR2 (germline): LNHDA, SQIVND (reference sequence). The CDR3 region has the DNA TGTGCCAGTAGTCCCGTCACACAGGGCTTCACAGATACGCAGTATTTT. This codes for CASSPVTQGFTDTQYF.

The chain carries TRBV10-3 and TRBJ2-2; 8 bases match TRBD1. The germline gives CDR1 ENHRY, CDR2 SYGVKD. The CDR3 is 13 amino acids. Losses at the gene ends were 8 bases for V and 2 bases for J; bases not matched to a gene: 1. CDR3 DNA: TGTGCCATCGGGACAGGCAACACCGGGGAGCTGTTTTTT. It yields the protein CAIGTGNTGELFF.

V and J are TRBV6-5 and TRBJ2-3; TRBD2 aligns across 9 bases. The CDR3 is 15 residues long. Germline lookup yields CDR1 MNHEY and CDR2 SVGAGI. V gave up 1 base and J gave up 3 bases; unmatched junction bases: 2. The CDR3 loop reads CASSYLREGTDTQYF. CDR3 DNA sequence: TGTGCCAGCAGTTACTTGCGGGAGGGAACAGATACGCAGTATTTT.

The gene calls are TRBV7-8 and TRBJ2-7, with 7 bases matching TRBD2. V dropped 0 bases and J dropped 2; count of bases not matched to a gene: 13. There are 18 residues in the CDR3. Germline CDR1 and CDR2: SGHVS and FQNEAQ. CDR3 loop: CASSLAMGGEGPPYEQYF. The CDR3 nucleotides are TGTGCCAGCAGCTTAGCGATGGGGGGGGAGGGACCCCCCTACGAGCAGTACTTC.

V is TRBV27 and J is TRBJ2-7, with D hard to call. Germline CDR1 is MNHEY and CDR2 is SMNVEV (reference sequence). The V end was cut by 2 bases, the J end by 0 bases, with 5 bases between. The CDR3 has 13 residues. The CDR3 bases are TGTGCCAGCAGTTTAACACCCTCCTACGAGCAGTACTTC. Translated: CASSLTPSYEQYF.